These 8 T cell receptor beta chains share one sample of origin, sequenced in a study of identical twins. TCRdb re-derived calls from the 5' RACE reads in MiXCR, one entry per CDR3 protein. The sample comprises 500,000 to 700,000 distinct CDR3 sequences, roughly 7.1% of which are singletons, and 1.5% to 2% rests with the top ten. Another study also made use of these data, one on yellow fever vaccine responses in identical twins.

Sequences were obtained from PBMCs. Receptor source: a woman aged 18-30 years in good health.

The chain is built from TRBV5-1 and TRBJ2-3, with a weak D call TRBD2 (6 bases). V gave up 5 bases and J gave up 2 bases, with 15 bases separating them. CDR1 and CDR2 (germline): SGHRS, YFSETQ. This CDR3 has 15 residues. For the CDR3, the DNA is TGCGCCAGCAGGTATAGCGGATTTAACACAGATACGCAGTATTTT. This translates into CASRYSGFNTDTQYF.

In its sample, this clonotype was seen many times. V gene TRBV29-1 combines with J gene TRBJ2-3, with 11 bases that match TRBD2. Unmatched junction bases numbered 5, after V lost 1 base and J lost 2 bases. Germline lookup yields CDR1 SQVTM and CDR2 ANQGSEA. This CDR3 spans 16 amino acids. The CDR3 bases are TGCAGCGTTGAAGTTGGGACTAGCGGCATCACAGATACGCAGTATTTT. Protein sequence: CSVEVGTSGITDTQYF.

In this sample, this clonotype turned up a few times. The genes are TRBV20-1 and TRBJ2-7; D is ambiguous. The V gene lost 5 bases and the J gene lost 0 bases, with 8 bases spanning the gap. The CDR3 contains 12 residues. Germline CDR1 reads DFQATT; CDR2 reads SNEGSKA (reference sequence). CDR3 region: CSAPDTSYEQYF. CDR3 nucleotide sequence: TGCAGTGCTCCCGACACCTCCTACGAGCAGTACTTC.

This clonotype appeared a few times. The chain has TRBV29-1 and TRBJ1-3, with D uncertain. Germline-derived CDR1 and CDR2 are SQVTM and ANQGSEA. V gave up 4 bases and J gave up 3 bases, with 13 bases separating them. CDR3 length: 14 residues. The CDR3 here is CSVGSGSSGNTIYF. Here the CDR3 DNA reads TGCAGCGTTGGATCAGGATCGAGTGGAAACACCATATATTTT.

The rearrangement links TRBV10-3 to TRBJ2-3; 9 positions match TRBD1. The CDR3 covers 15 residues. Germline values: CDR1 ENHRY, CDR2 SYGVKD. The ends lost 6 bases at V and 4 bases at J; junction bases unmatched: 8. Here the CDR3 reads CAISPGTGMADTQYF. Written as DNA, the CDR3 is TGTGCCATCAGCCCCGGGACAGGGATGGCAGATACGCAGTATTTT.

The V and J genes are TRBV6-5 and TRBJ2-2; D remains unclear. The germline V gene has CDR1 MNHEY and CDR2 SVGAGI. V lost 5 bases and J 7 bases, leaving 11 bases between the germline ends. The CDR3 contains 13 residues. CDR3: CASSTRFNGELFF. CDR3 DNA sequence: TGTGCCAGCAGTACACGATTTAACGGGGAGCTGTTTTTT.

This clonotype was found a few times. The genes are TRBV7-2 and TRBJ2-3; 9 nucleotides agree with TRBD2. The germline CDR1 and CDR2 sequences are SGHTA and FQGNSA. The CDR3 spans 16 residues. Germline trimming cut 5 bases from V and 2 bases from J; bases unmatched to any gene: 8. The CDR3: CASSPRAGGHTDTQYF. Here the CDR3 DNA reads TGTGCCAGCAGCCCTAGGGCGGGAGGGCACACAGATACGCAGTATTTT.

The rearrangement links TRBV2 to TRBJ2-7; the D gene could be TRBD1 or TRBD2 (5 bases each). V was shortened by 4 bases and J by 6 bases, with 19 bases between the two germline ends. In germline, CDR1 is SNHLY, CDR2 FYNNEI. The CDR3 runs to 15 residues. CDR3 in amino acids: CASSVFGGVSSEQYF. The CDR3, as DNA: TGTGCCAGCAGTGTATTTGGGGGAGTCTCTTCCGAGCAGTACTTC.